The sequence of this TCR beta chain was determined in a study of T cell repertoires in cytomegalovirus infection. Whole-study context: Carrying CMV and the relevant HLA type showed in public TCR beta signatures. Study-wide results and limits: HLA-C-restricted CMV clonotypes gave the most frequent clonotype in two of eight donors.

In TCRdb, the reads were re-called with MiXCR into one record per CDR3 protein. Of about 130,000 distinct CDR3 sequences listed, about 24% were seen once; the top ten hold 34%. Germline CDR1 reads MDHEN; CDR2 reads SYDVKM. This CDR3 spans 13 amino acids. Between the trimmed V and J ends, which lost 3 bases and 4 bases, there was a span of 9 bases. In its sample, this clonotype was seen a few times. The antigen is not known. The chain uses TRBV28 and TRBJ1-1; no reliable D call. The source is a human donor in good health (CMV status not recorded). Some clones in this sample may be carry-over from other donors' samples. Sequencing used PBMCs, sequenced either directly or after in vitro stimulation (not recorded which). CDR3 in amino acids: CASSFRGSTEAFF. In nucleotides, the CDR3 is TGTGCCAGCAGTTTTAGAGGGAGCACTGAAGCTTTCTTT.